This entry features one TCR beta chain sequence. V was cut by 1 base and J by 1 base, with 5 bases left in between. Germline CDR1 SGHVS, CDR2 FQNEAQ. CDR3 length equals 14 residues. These data come from a study of technical replicates of blood from a few donors. Repertoires were generated with immunoSEQ multiplex PCR, while TCRdb's copy carries only in-frame clones and drops some. This table has tens of thousands of clones, more than 85% appearing once. The receptor's source is a human donor in good health. Some clones in this sample may be carry-over from other donors' samples. The rearrangement links TRBV7-8 to TRBJ1-5; no reliable D call. Material for sequencing was PBMCs. In DNA form, the CDR3 reads TGTGCCAGCAGCTTAGGCAGAAGCAATCAGCCCCAGCATTTT. It codes for CASSLGRSNQPQHF.